Listed here is a single T cell receptor (beta chain). Its target is unknown. Sequenced with the Oncomine TCR Beta short-read assay was DNA taken from cultured CD4+ T cells. TCRdb reprocessed the PCR reads via MiXCR and lists one record per CDR3 protein. The sample consists of 13,000 to 15,000 distinct CDR3 sequences, approximately 60% of them appearing once. The source of the sample is a study of vaccination and CD4 T cells after COVID-19. Study details: Samples taken post-COVID came a median around 93 days after diagnosis, ranging from 35 to 161. A median of approximately 72 days (range 14 to 241) separated dose two from the taking of post-vaccine samples.

General study results and limits: The authors studied relatively few convalescent patients and analyzed no early post-infection timepoints.

The V end was cut by 4 bases, the J end by 3 bases, with 13 bases between. This CDR3 is 14 amino acids long. CDR1 and CDR2 (germline): DFQATT, SNEGSKA (reference sequence). Documented treatment: roughly nine-day PBMC culture with coronavirus spike peptide pools or control peptides (ViraFEST assay). After less than 13 days of culture, CD4+ T cells were negatively selected. This receptor was obtained from a human donor who had recovered from COVID-19. The specimen was CD4+ T cells from blood, cultured in vitro. The chain uses TRBV20-1 and TRBJ1-5; D uncertain. The CDR3 sequence: CSAKDYNLNQPQHF. CDR3 sequence (DNA): TGCAGTGCTAAAGACTACAACCTCAATCAGCCCCAGCATTTT.